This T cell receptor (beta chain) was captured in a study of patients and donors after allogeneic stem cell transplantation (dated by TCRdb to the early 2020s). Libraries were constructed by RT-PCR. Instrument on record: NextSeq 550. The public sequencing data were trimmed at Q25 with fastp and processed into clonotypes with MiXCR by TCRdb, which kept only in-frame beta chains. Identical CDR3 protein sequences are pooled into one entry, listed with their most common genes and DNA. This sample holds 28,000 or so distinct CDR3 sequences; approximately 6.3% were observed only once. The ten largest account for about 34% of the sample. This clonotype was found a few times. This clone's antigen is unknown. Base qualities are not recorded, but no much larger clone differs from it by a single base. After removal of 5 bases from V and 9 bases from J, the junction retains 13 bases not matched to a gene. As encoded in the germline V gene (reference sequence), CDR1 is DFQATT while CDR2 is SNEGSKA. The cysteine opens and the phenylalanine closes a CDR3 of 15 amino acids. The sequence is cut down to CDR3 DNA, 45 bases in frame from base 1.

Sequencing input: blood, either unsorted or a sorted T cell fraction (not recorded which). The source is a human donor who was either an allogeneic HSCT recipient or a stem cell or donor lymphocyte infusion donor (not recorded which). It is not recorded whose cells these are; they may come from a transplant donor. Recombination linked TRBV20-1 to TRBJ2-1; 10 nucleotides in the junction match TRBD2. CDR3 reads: CSALSGRAVWGEQFF. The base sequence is TGCAGTGCTCTCAGCGGGAGGGCGGTGTGGGGTGAGCAGTTCTTC.